This T cell receptor (beta chain) was sequenced during a study of cytomegalovirus exposure and HLA in healthy donors. Study-wide results and limits: Sequencing likely produced, as an artifact, a cluster of highly shared sequence variants. Researchers left out some V segments, among them TRBV6-2 and TRBV6-3, as indistinguishable.

V was cut by 1 base and J by 5 bases, with 11 bases left in between. The CDR3 covers 14 residues. The V gene's germline CDR1 is SEHNR and CDR2 FQNEAQ (reference sequence). Notes on this clone: The antigen is not known.

With 60 Vbeta and 13 Jbeta primers, the PCR was carried out. Using immunoSEQ multiplex PCR, the repertoire was profiled, and TCRdb retains in-frame clones only, with some absent. The sample lists about 130,000 clones, approximately 78% occurring once. Absent from the records is this donor's CMV serostatus. The source is a human donor in good health. The chain links TRBV7-9 to TRBJ2-5; D gene ambiguous. Sequencing was carried out using PBMCs. CDR3 amino acids: CASSLDSIVETQYF. The CDR3 DNA is TGTGCCAGCAGCTTAGACAGTATCGTGGAGACCCAGTACTTC.